This T cell receptor (beta chain) derives from a study of cytomegalovirus exposure and HLA in healthy donors (dated by TCRdb to about 2017). Notes on the research overall: An earlier analysis of some 600 of the donors reported approximately 280 Gb of sequence data and about 120 million unique TCR beta sequences obtained from roughly 180 million T cells. Rather than drawing on any new phenotypic data, the later analysis identified candidate immune exposures from TCR beta sequences and the way those sequences occurred across donors. Roughly five DR-DQ haplotypes were treated as single units for association and clustering because of strong linkage in the cohort. Roughly 300 gigabases of sequencing data and roughly 90 million unique TCR sequences were included in an early release covering 550 to 800 HLA-typed donors. The study was designed to test whether signatures of past pathogen exposure could be identified by cataloging public T cell receptors. Of the roughly 400 genotyped donors, 81% fell in the genetic ancestry cluster associated with self-reported Caucasian donors. HLA typing covered class I and class II loci at four-digit resolution. Alongside the repertoire data, information on donor age, sex, ethnicity and CMV serostatus was compiled. The study profiled the T cell repertoires of hundreds of subjects by immunosequencing and related them to cytomegalovirus serostatus. An earlier analysis of some 500 of the donors used high-throughput TCR beta sequencing to judge whether each TCR beta V gene segment behaved as functional or pseudogenic. The number of donors typed differed by locus, with 629-630 for A, B, C, DRB1 and DQB1, around 500 for DQA1, approximately 580 for DPA1, and approximately 470 for DPB1. High-throughput TCR immunosequencing, statistical association of individual TCRs with disease status, and machine learning were combined to predict cytomegalovirus infection status. A later genetic analysis took genome-wide SNP genotypes for about three fifths of the 666 donors and used that subset as a discovery cohort. Every discovery cohort repertoire had been produced on one sequencing platform. Along with the 666-subject first cohort, a separate validation cohort of over a hundred different subjects was used. On average, 235,054 unique TCR beta nucleotide sequences were sequenced per donor among a few hundred genotyped donors of the cohort, with roughly 18% of those sequences being non-productive. In a later analysis, previously published TCR beta repertoires from some 640 donors were re-analyzed and high-resolution HLA genotyping was added so that TCR occurrence patterns could be studied. General study outcomes and caveats: A further reported finding was that TCR beta sequences accurately predicted the HLA-A and HLA-B alleles for most subjects in the first cohort. When HLA alleles, especially DR and DQ, strongly co-occurred, TCR associations were difficult to assign to individual alleles. Correlated functional status among segregating V segments might reflect linkage disequilibrium, but an unknown experimental factor could not be ruled out. The study gave a list of under 200 TCR beta chains associated with cytomegalovirus. HLA typing was unavailable for some donors at each locus, so association tests used only the typed subset. In a later analysis, 15,000 to 20,000 TCR beta sequences were associated with specific HLA alleles at a false discovery rate of 0.05. In a later analysis, most CMV-associated TCR beta chains were found to appear HLA-restricted, with HLA associations seemingly driven largely by CMV exposure. In this cohort, only TCR beta chains were sequenced, and detectable features were limited by the absence of alpha or paired-chain data. According to a later analysis, parvovirus B19, influenza, CMV and Epstein-Barr virus appeared linked to several top co-occurrence clusters. Three of the identified cytomegalovirus-associated TCR beta chains were confirmed in vitro to be specific for cytomegalovirus antigens. Because counts were too low, seventeen rarely observed V segments, including chromosome 9 orphons, were left out of the earlier analysis of about 500 of the donors. For the cohort, immune exposure information was limited to CMV serostatus. Because the 87-base-pair reads could not distinguish some IMGT-functional V segments, including TRBV6-2 and TRBV6-3, those segments were excluded. A cluster of highly shared sequence variants was judged likely to be a technical artifact of the sequencing pipeline. Compared with the roughly 700-donor mean, donors in an Asian-associated ancestry cluster had fewer N-insertions in productive TCRs, according to a later genetic analysis. According to a later analysis, TCR association rates differed among HLA loci, with DRB1 alleles showing the most associated TCRs and HLA-C alleles showing the fewest. Cytomegalovirus status was reported to be diagnosed by the classifier with high specificity and sensitivity in both the original and validation cohorts. An earlier analysis of several hundred of the donors showed that most TCR beta V segments appeared in productive rearrangements either about 87% or about 30% of the time, which broadly matched IMGT annotations. Most TCR sequences were observed very rarely across donors, whereas some public TCRs were present in many individuals. A later analysis found that HLA-associated TCR beta chains were more clonally expanded and had lower generation probabilities than equally common non-associated chains. The authors suggested that the approach could potentially be extended to other disease states and immunological phenotypes. Sequencing depth was assumed to be roughly uniform across donors in the presence/absence analyses, though that assumption may not hold. V-gene and J-gene trimming of TCR beta chains was associated with a missense DCLRE1C variant in a later genetic analysis, and the association was replicated in an independent cohort.

Inclusive of the bounding cysteine and phenylalanine, the CDR3 is 11 residues long. Only the CDR3 DNA is retained, 33 bases long and in frame from the first base. From a lookup of the germline V gene, CDR1 and CDR2 are SNHLY and FYNNEI. V is pared back by 3 bases and J by 8 bases, with 7 bases lying between the germline termini. The cohort was made up of approximately 670 healthy bone marrow donors. Cohort members were all nominally healthy when sampled, although unrecorded immune exposures were likely present. The donor tested CMV seronegative and was one of the 352 seronegative cohort members. Every donor gave a peripheral blood sample, and the peripheral blood mononuclear cells from that sample were used for TCR beta sequencing. The Qiagen DNeasy Blood Extraction Kit was used to extract genomic DNA from the blood cell samples. Only a few counts were recorded for this clone. Its antigen specificity is not known. Per-base qualities were not stored, and no clone one base away is much larger.

Receptors were amplified or captured by the immunoSEQ multiplex PCR assay. A mixture of 60 forward primers for TCR Vbeta segments and 13 reverse primers for TCR Jbeta segments was used in the multiplex PCR. The CDR3 region of rearranged TCR beta genes was amplified from genomic DNA with a multiplex PCR assay. Amplified TCR beta libraries were sequenced as 87-base-pair reads on the Illumina HiSeq System. The original methods were these. Across the 600 to 700 repertoires, a later analysis counted tens of millions of unique TCR beta chains, around 11 million of which were shared by at least two donors. A nearest-neighbor algorithm error-corrected the raw reads and collapsed the reads into unique sequences, merging closely related sequences to remove PCR and sequencing errors. Alignment of CDR3 sequences to IMGT reference sequences was used to assign V, D and J gene segments. For a sequence to be retained, at least a six-nucleotide match to both a V gene segment and a J gene segment was required. Rearrangements were called productive when the CDR3 lacked stop codons and stayed in frame with V and J; all others were non-productive. CDR3 was defined by IMGT convention, running from the second conserved V-encoded cysteine to the conserved J-encoded phenylalanine. Sequences without an unambiguous match to a single V gene segment were excluded from the earlier analysis of several hundred of the donors. In an earlier analysis of several hundred of the donors, V segments were called functional above 56.7% productive rearrangements and were called segregating when the between-donor standard deviation exceeded 5%. A statistical classification framework was built for diagnosing cytomegalovirus status from the catalog of TCR beta chain sequences. A later analysis assigned V and J genes by comparing TCR nucleotide sequences with IMGT/GENE-DB human TR gene sequences. The TCRdist pipeline was used in a later analysis to assign CDR3 sequences and most-parsimonious VDJ recombination scenarios. A later analysis defined each TCR beta chain by its CDR3 amino acid sequence plus V-gene family, and excluded reads lacking a unique V-gene family. As a way to deal with suspected cross-contamination and a sequencing artifact, a later analysis dropped nearly 600 nucleotide sequences that were highly shared and had low generation probability. In a later analysis, a clonal expansion index for each public chain was calculated from normalized within-repertoire ranks of inferred template counts. In a later analysis, generation probabilities were computed using a VDJ recombination model fitted to out-of-frame rearrangements, and the results were checked against IGoR. In a later analysis, TCR-TCR, TCR-HLA and TCR-CMV co-occurrence was scored with hypergeometric tests, and a repertoire-size bias correction was applied to TCR pairs. False discovery rates were estimated in a later analysis by permuting HLA or CMV assignments 20 times. In a later analysis, co-occurring TCRs were grouped using DBSCAN, and TCRdist sequence similarity was added for clustering within HLA-allele-positive subsets. For co-occurrence clustering, repertoires with fewer than 30,000 or more than 120,000 public chains were excluded, along with five repertoires with anomalous nucleotide sharing. What TCRdb holds here is the immuneACCESS table cut down to in-frame rearrangements. Part of the clones is not present; checked against another copy, under half of the missing clones reflect an unresolved V gene, and the others are unexplained. V and J calls and clone size follow that table, whereas D and trimming were derived from the DNA. Across this sample there are over 100,000 clones, with more than 60% seen only once. The biggest ten clones account for roughly 2.5% of the sample.

Recombination linked TRBV2 to TRBJ1-1; TRBD1 is possibly the D segment (6 matching bases). Sequenced input: PBMCs. This TCR was recovered from a female donor in good health and CMV-seronegative. The DNA sequence is TGTGCCAGCAGTGATACAGGGGAAGCTTTCTTT. Translated, it reads CASSDTGEAFF.